The source of this T cell receptor (beta chain) is a study of T cells in Graves' hyperthyroidism and ophthalmopathy (dated by TCRdb to the late 2010s). Regarding the complete study: Peripheral blood samples were taken at initial diagnosis, before any treatment was given. Whether ophthalmopathy could be predicted prospectively was tested in an independent validation cohort made up of about 18 hyperthyroidism patients plus 17 patients who later progressed to ophthalmopathy. After sampling, hyperthyroidism patients received methimazole starting at 30 mg daily, and ophthalmopathy patients received high-dose intravenous methylprednisolone. The approximately 95 discovery patients were divided at random into training and test sets in a 7:3 ratio. Thyroid tissue and blood T-cell repertoires from about 6 Graves' hyperthyroidism patients were also compared in the study. The paper describes TCR Vbeta CDR3 sequencing of roughly 130 peripheral blood samples, made up of 40 to 45 ophthalmopathy patients, around 73 hyperthyroidism patients and some 17 progressor patients. A discovery cohort of about a hundred patients, 43 with Graves' ophthalmopathy and 55 to 65 with stable Graves' hyperthyroidism, was used to find distinguishing TCR V-J signatures.

A patient counted as having stable Graves' hyperthyroidism if no progression to ophthalmopathy occurred over 18 months of follow-up. The hyperthyroidism patients were between 18 and 65 years old and newly diagnosed, with a disease duration of less than 2 months. Exclusion was applied to patients with uncontrolled infections, other autoimmune diseases, pregnancy or lactation. Clinical symptoms, serum thyroxine and TRAb, thyroid ultrasound, and orbital computed tomography formed the basis for the diagnoses. Ficoll-Paque density gradient centrifugation was used to isolate PBMCs from 8 to 10 ml of fresh peripheral blood. Total RNA was extracted using Trizol reagent, and RNA quality was assessed on an Agilent 2100 Bioanalyzer. In the case of this clonotype: The clone's antigen remains unknown. Per-base quality was not reported, and no clone a single base away is much larger than it.

The study at large found these results: Most expanded thyroid clonotypes (frequency above 0.001) were also detected in blood, a finding suggesting that blood repertoires may reflect thyroid immune responses. Ophthalmopathy was separated from stable hyperthyroidism by a 13 V-J signature model, with approximately 89% sensitivity and about 81% specificity obtained in cross-validation and 80%/75% obtained in testing. Sample size was not statistically predetermined, and investigators were not blinded to group allocation. In validation, progression to ophthalmopathy was predicted by the model with 70% to 71% sensitivity and roughly 72% specificity, a median of about 6 months before onset.

The TCR beta CDR3 regions were amplified from the RNA transcripts. A first-round RT-PCR of the TCR CDR3 used the HTBI primer set with the Qiagen OneStep RT-PCR kit. The libraries were constructed in a second round of multiplex PCR and then size-selected and purified. Libraries were sequenced paired-end with 100 bp reads on an Illumina HiSeq2000. On the study's bioinformatics: SOAPnuke was used to process the raw data, throwing out any read that contained adapters or uncalled bases, had a mean Phred below 15, or lacked an exact constant-primer or identifier match. COPE v1.2.5 was used to merge the high-quality paired reads, and each unique nucleotide sequence was defined as a clonotype. Clonotypes were aligned to IMGT TRBV, TRBD and TRBJ reference segments using MiTCR v1.1. The analysis was restricted to V-J combinations with a frequency above 0.0001, which together covered about 99% of the repertoires. A TCS score was defined as the ratio of F50 (clonal expansion) to E x V (chaos), with BLOSUM62-based TCRdist applied between CDR3 peptides within each V-J. Welch's t-statistics and random forest reduced some 510 V-J features to roughly 13, which were used in a naive Bayes classifier (R e1071). TCRdb reprocessing: public reads trimmed at Q25 with fastp, clones called with MiXCR, in-frame beta chains kept. A single entry per CDR3 protein holds the most common genes and DNA from its merged rows. The V and J calls were determined by TCRdb, not by the authors. The sample profile shows 600,000 to 750,000 distinct CDR3 sequences; 17% of them were found once. The ten largest clones represent roughly 15% of the sample.

The germline ends are 19 bases apart after V is trimmed by 4 bases and J by 5 bases. CDR3 length: 15 amino acids, cysteine to phenylalanine. Just the 45-base CDR3 DNA is kept, in frame starting at base 1. Looking up the germline V gene yields CDR1 SGDLS and CDR2 YYNGEE. The sequence joins TRBV9 to TRBJ2-7; the D gene is possibly TRBD1, with 7 bases matching. Material for sequencing was blood. The receptor's source is a man aged 45-65 years with Graves' hyperthyroidism. The CDR3 protein is CASSMQGGLFDEQYF. The DNA is as follows: TGTGCCAGCAGCATGCAGGGGGGCCTTTTCGACGAGCAGTACTTC.